Following are 32 T cell receptor beta chains from one sample sequenced in a study of tumor-infiltrating lymphocytes in oesophageal squamous cell carcinoma. One entry per CDR3 protein, called by TCRdb with MiXCR from the PCR reads. The sample consists of over 20,000 distinct CDR3 sequences, under 40% of them appearing once. The sequenced material came from esophageal tumor tissue. The receptors stem from a male donor with esophageal squamous cell carcinoma.

The chain employs TRBV7-3 and TRBJ1-6, with D possibly being TRBD1 (6 bases). V was shortened by 2 bases and J by 8 bases, with 10 bases between the two germline ends. Germline assignment: CDR1 SGHTA and CDR2 FQGTGA. There are 14 residues in the CDR3. The CDR3 loop is CASSLQGSDSPLHF. The CDR3 bases are TGTGCCAGCAGCTTACAGGGGTCGGATTCACCCCTCCACTTT.

The genes are TRBV11-2 and TRBJ2-1, with D unresolved. V was shortened by 3 bases and J by 6 bases, with 6 bases between the two germline ends. This CDR3 has 12 amino acids. Germline V gene lookup returns CDR1 SGHAT and CDR2 FQNNGV. The chain's CDR3 is CASSLHPNEQFF. CDR3 DNA: TGTGCCAGCAGCTTGCACCCCAATGAGCAGTTCTTC.

The chain links TRBV2 to TRBJ2-1, with 12 bases aligning to TRBD2. Germline V gene sequence: CDR1 SNHLY, CDR2 FYNNEI. The length of the CDR3 is 16 residues. V was clipped by 6 bases and J by 8 bases; unmatched bases: 11. CDR3 bases: TGTGCCAGCAGGGGGGCTAGCGGGAGGGCCACGGATGAGCAGTTCTTC. It encodes CASRGASGRATDEQFF.

The rearrangement uses TRBV7-8 and TRBJ2-3; perhaps TRBD1 as D (5 bases). Trimming shortened V by 0 bases and J by 13 bases, and 14 bases separated the two germline ends. CDR3 length: 13 residues. Germline V gene sequence: CDR1 SGHVS, CDR2 FQNEAQ. CDR3: CASSLAGASQEYF. Here the CDR3 DNA reads TGTGCCAGCAGCTTAGCTGGGGCTAGTCAGGAGTATTTT.

This clonotype showed up many times. The V call is TRBV11-3, the J call TRBJ2-1; 11 bases line up with TRBD2. Germline CDR1 SGHNT, CDR2 YENEEA. The CDR3 runs to 15 residues. Germline trimming cut 5 bases from V and 4 bases from J; bases unmatched to any gene: 4. CDR3 sequence (DNA): TGTGCCAGCAGCCTGGGGACTAGCGGTTACAATGAGCAGTTCTTC. It specifies CASSLGTSGYNEQFF.

CDR3 DNA: TGTGCCAGCAGCGCCGACTTGGGGTTTTATGGCTACACCTTC. Its protein is CASSADLGFYGYTF. V and J are TRBV9 and TRBJ1-2; D gene uncertain. Looked up from germline, CDR1 is SGDLS and CDR2 is YYNGEE. V was pared by 3 bases and J by 5 bases, with 14 bases between. The CDR3 has 14 residues.

This clonotype was found once. The V and J genes are TRBV7-9 and TRBJ1-1; D possibly corresponds to TRBD1 (6 bases). Trimming removed 0 bases from V and 5 bases from J, with 10 bases in between. The length of the CDR3 is 14 residues. Germline loops: CDR1 SEHNR, CDR2 FQNEAQ (reference sequence). The CDR3 nucleotides are TGTGCCAGCAGCTTAGCGGGGGCGAAAACTGAAGCTTTCTTT. Its protein is CASSLAGAKTEAFF.

This rearrangement joins TRBV19 to TRBJ1-2; D possibly corresponds to TRBD1 (5 bases). The CDR3 is made up of 18 amino acids. V was trimmed by 3 bases and J by 3 bases, leaving 23 bases between them. CDR1 LNHDA and CDR2 SQIVND come from the germline V gene (reference sequence). In DNA form, the CDR3 reads TGTGCCAGTAGTATCACTGGGGCATCCATTGTAGCGGACTATGGCTACACCTTC. This gives the protein CASSITGASIVADYGYTF.

This clonotype has a count of ten or more. The J gene is TRBJ2-7, the V gene TRBV6-1, with 11 bases aligning to TRBD2. CDR1 is MNHNS, CDR2 SASEGT, per germline. The V and J ends lost 5 bases and 12 bases, in that order; junction bases with no gene match: 6. The CDR3 length is 12 residues. CDR3 coding DNA: TGTGCCAGCAGTTTTCTAGCGGGAGGTCTGTACTTC. Translation gives CASSFLAGGLYF.

For this clonotype: This is likely a read error, given that the CDR3 carries no conserved phenylalanine or tryptophan at its end. Because the CDR3's place on the DNA is in doubt, the DNA is left out and the CDR3 is given as listed by TCRdb. J is TRBJ2-5 and V is TRBV6-1; whether TRBD1, the table's D call, matches the DNA was not checked. The CDR3 totals 17 residues, both ends included. CDR1 MNHNS and CDR2 SASEGT come from the germline V gene. The CDR3 here is CASSSGGAQNSPLHFGN.

The chain couples TRBV7-8 to TRBJ1-2, with 8 bases lining up with TRBD1. V trimming: 5 bases; J trimming: 6 bases; junction bases outside the gene matches: 8. CDR1 is SGHVS and CDR2 is FQNEAQ in the germline V gene. This CDR3 contains 14 residues. CDR3 coding DNA: TGTGCCAGCAGCGCAAGACAGGGGCGGGATGGCTACACCTTC. This codes for CASSARQGRDGYTF.

This clonotype was counted a few times. The junction does not match germline at one end; this may be a read error. The rearrangement joins TRBV6-2 or TRBV6-3 to TRBJ2-1, with D uncertain. CDR3 length: 15 residues. Looked up from germline, CDR1 is MNHEY and CDR2 is SVGEGT. The CDR3 protein is CASSPGRHGIWSVYF. The CDR3 DNA is TGTGCCAGCAGTCCCGGACGTCATGGTATCTGGTCGGTGTACTTC.

A note on this clonotype: A read error may produce the germline difference seen at one junction end. DNA for the CDR3: TGTGCCAGCAGCTCCAGACCACCAGGGAAGCGCGAGCAGTACTTT. Translated, it gives CASSSRPPGKREQYF. The chain recombines TRBV7-2 with TRBJ1-6; D is possibly TRBD1 (5 bases). The CDR3 runs 15 residues. CDR1 is SGHTA, CDR2 FQGNSA, per germline.

This clonotype was seen ten or more times. The chain employs TRBV2 and TRBJ2-3; the match to TRBD2 covers 8 bases. The V segment lost 3 bases and the J segment 0 bases; nucleotides outside the gene matches: 5. Looked up from germline, CDR1 is SNHLY and CDR2 is FYNNEI. The CDR3 consists of 16 residues. The CDR3 protein is CASSDRGLASTDTQYF. CDR3 bases: TGTGCCAGCAGTGATAGAGGACTAGCCAGCACAGATACGCAGTATTTT. The full variable domain, with the rest looked up from reference TRBV2 and TRBJ2-3, is EPEVTQTPSHQVTQMGQEVILRCVPISNHLYFYWYRQILGQKVEFLVSFYNNEISEKSEIFDDQFSVERPDGSNFTLKIRSTKLEDSAMYFCASSDRGLASTDTQYFGPGTRLTVL.

Details on this clonotype: This likely comes from a read error, as the CDR3 has no conserved phenylalanine or tryptophan at its end. No DNA is shown, since the ends of the CDR3 on it are uncertain; the CDR3 is the one TCRdb lists. The CDR3 loop reads CASSFPGGT. V is TRBV12-3 or TRBV12-4 and J is TRBJ2-3; the table calls TRBD1, which could not be checked here. The CDR3 spans 9 amino acids, including both terminal residues.

As to this clonotype: This likely comes from a read error, as the CDR3 has no conserved phenylalanine or tryptophan at its end. The DNA is left out, because the CDR3 cannot be placed on it with certainty; the CDR3 is given as TCRdb lists it. The chain uses TRBV11-2 and TRBJ1-1; the listed D gene, TRBD1, was not tested against the DNA. The CDR3 is 17 residues long, ends included. Germline V CDR1 and CDR2: SGHAT, FQNNGV. The CDR3 loop is CASSRVGHLTMSSSSGQ.

V and J are TRBV2 and TRBJ2-5; perhaps TRBD2 as D (7 bases). Per germline, CDR1 SNHLY and CDR2 FYNNEI. CDR3 length: 18 amino acids. This chain's CDR3 is CALGGALSQTGSYNEQYF. CDR3 DNA: TGTGCTCTTGGGGGGGCTCTCTCTCAAACCGGCTCCTACAATGAGCAGTACTTC.

As for this clonotype: A much larger clone is a single base away; this may be a read error. The V gene is TRBV27, the J gene TRBJ2-7; D is uncertain. Germline V gives CDR1 MNHEY, CDR2 SMNVEV (reference sequence). V lost 5 bases and J 7 bases, leaving 9 bases between the germline ends. CDR3 length: 11 amino acids. The CDR3 reads CASSNHNEQYF. Written as DNA, the CDR3 is TGTGCCAGCAGTAACCACAATGAGCAGTACTTC.

This clonotype was detected ten times or more. This rearrangement joins TRBV12-3 or TRBV12-4 to TRBJ2-2, with D perhaps TRBD2 (5 bases). The CDR3 sequence is 19 residues long. Trimming took 5 bases from V and 5 from J, leaving 27 bases between them. As DNA, the CDR3 is TGTGCCAGCAGTCCACAATCTCTACTAGGACCGCTTGGGACCGGGGAGCTGTTTTTT. Its protein product is CASSPQSLLGPLGTGELFF.

The V and J genes are TRBV9 and TRBJ2-3, with 11 bases that match TRBD2. CDR1 and CDR2 from the germline V gene are SGDLS and YYNGEE. The CDR3 spans 18 residues. V lost 1 base and J lost 2; bases outside the gene matches: 9. CDR3 nucleotides: TGTGCCAGCAGCGTAAATAGCGGGAGGGCCCTCGCCACAGATACGCAGTATTTT. It translates to CASSVNSGRALATDTQYF.

Sample share makes this clonotype large. The chain joins TRBV28 to TRBJ2-1; 7 bases fit TRBD2. This CDR3 spans 15 amino acids. V lost 6 bases and J lost 7; bases outside the gene matches: 12. Germline CDR1 reads MDHEN; CDR2 reads SYDVKM. DNA for the CDR3: TGTGCCAGCAGAAAACTCGGTGGCGGGGGTAATGAGCAGTTCTTC. Translation: CASRKLGGGGNEQFF.

This clonotype was detected ten times or more. The V gene is TRBV7-2, the J gene TRBJ2-5; the match to TRBD1 covers 7 bases. The J call could be wrong; TRBJ2-7 is a better fit for the DNA end. Germline values: CDR1 SGHTA, CDR2 FQGNSA. CDR3 length: 14 residues. DNA for the CDR3: TGTGCCAGCAGCCGGGACAGAATTTCCGACGAGCAGTACTTC. This encodes CASSRDRISDEQYF.

The genes are TRBV27 and TRBJ2-5; perhaps TRBD2 as D (5 bases). The DNA end favors TRBJ2-7, so the J call may be wrong. The CDR3 extends over 13 amino acids. In germline, CDR1 is MNHEY, CDR2 SMNVEV (reference sequence). The CDR3 bases are TGTGCCAGCCGGGGAGCAAGGAGAAACGAGCAGTACTTC. This translates into CASRGARRNEQYF.

The V gene is TRBV12-3 or TRBV12-4, the J gene TRBJ2-5; 10 positions agree with TRBD1. After removal of 5 bases from V and 11 bases from J, the junction contained 11 bases not matched to a gene. The CDR3 has 14 amino acids. CDR3: CASSRGTGDNEQYF. In DNA form, the CDR3 reads TGTGCCAGCAGTCGCGGGACAGGGGACAATGAGCAGTACTTC.

This chain connects TRBV5-6 to TRBJ1-1, with no clear D. Per the germline V gene, CDR1 is SGHDT and CDR2 is YYEEEE. This CDR3 comprises 15 residues. V was clipped by 1 base and J by 1 base, with 11 bases between them. The CDR3 reads CASSLPQWKNTEAFF. In DNA form, the CDR3 reads TGTGCCAGCAGCTTGCCCCAGTGGAAGAACACTGAAGCTTTCTTT.

This clonotype has ten or more counts. A much larger clone differs from this one at a single base, so this may be a read error. CDR3 protein: CASSWTSGTYNEQYF. The CDR3 DNA reads TGTGCCAGCAGTTGGACTAGCGGGACTTACAATGAGCAGTACTTC. The V call is TRBV28, the J call TRBJ2-7, with 12 bases matching TRBD2. V was pared by 4 bases and J by 7 bases, with 8 bases of the junction left unmatched. This CDR3 region has 15 residues. The germline V gene has CDR1 MDHEN and CDR2 SYDVKM.

The chain employs TRBV30 and TRBJ2-5; D possibly matches TRBD1 or TRBD2 (5 bases each). V dropped 5 bases and J dropped 5 bases, with 15 bases sitting between them. CDR1 GTSNPN and CDR2 SVGIG come from the germline V gene (reference sequence). This CDR3 region has 13 residues. CDR3 sequence reads: CAWSWGNEETQYF. The CDR3 DNA sequence: TGTGCCTGGTCGTGGGGGAACGAGGAGACCCAGTACTTC.

V is TRBV6-1 and J is TRBJ2-2; no clear D. V was clipped by 7 bases and J by 1 base, with 1 base between them. CDR3 length: 11 residues. CDR1 is MNHNS and CDR2 is SASEGT in the germline V gene. This CDR3 is CASKNTGELFF. The CDR3 nucleotides read TGTGCCAGCAAGAACACCGGGGAGCTGTTTTTT.

In its sample, this clonotype was seen a few times. The chain joins TRBV7-6 to TRBJ2-5; possibly TRBD1 for D (6 bases). The CDR3 length is 13 residues. Looked up from germline, CDR1 is SGHVS and CDR2 is FNYEAQ. The ends were cut back, 7 bases at V and 1 base at J, with 10 bases in the middle. As DNA, the CDR3 is TGTGCCAGCACCCTGGGGGCCCAAGAGACCCAGTACTTC. It encodes CASTLGAQETQYF.

This clonotype has more than one count but fewer than ten. The V call is TRBV5-4, the J call TRBJ1-5; D not resolved. The CDR3 sequence is 13 residues long. Trimming cost V 0 bases and J 0 bases, with 1 base left between them. In germline, CDR1 is SGHNT, CDR2 YYREEE (reference sequence). The CDR3 bases are TGTGCCAGCAGCTTGGGTAGCAATCAGCCCCAGCATTTT. This encodes CASSLGSNQPQHF.

A note on this clonotype: An end of the junction does not agree with germline; a read error may underlie this. The J gene is TRBJ1-1, the V gene TRBV6-9; TRBD1 aligns across 9 bases. CDR1 is MNHGY, CDR2 SVAAGI, per germline. The CDR3 covers 16 residues. CDR3 DNA sequence: TGTGCCAGCAGTTACTTCAGGGACAGGGTAAACACTCAAGCTTTCTTT. Translated: CASSYFRDRVNTQAFF.

This rearrangement joins TRBV7-9 to TRBJ1-2, with D perhaps TRBD1 (6 bases). Trimming removed 5 bases from V and 4 bases from J, with 14 bases in between. The CDR3 loop spans 14 amino acids. Germline CDR1 SEHNR, CDR2 FQNEAQ (reference sequence). Here the CDR3 reads CASSDGQPPYGYTF. In DNA form, the CDR3 reads TGTGCCAGCAGCGACGGACAGCCGCCCTATGGCTACACCTTC.